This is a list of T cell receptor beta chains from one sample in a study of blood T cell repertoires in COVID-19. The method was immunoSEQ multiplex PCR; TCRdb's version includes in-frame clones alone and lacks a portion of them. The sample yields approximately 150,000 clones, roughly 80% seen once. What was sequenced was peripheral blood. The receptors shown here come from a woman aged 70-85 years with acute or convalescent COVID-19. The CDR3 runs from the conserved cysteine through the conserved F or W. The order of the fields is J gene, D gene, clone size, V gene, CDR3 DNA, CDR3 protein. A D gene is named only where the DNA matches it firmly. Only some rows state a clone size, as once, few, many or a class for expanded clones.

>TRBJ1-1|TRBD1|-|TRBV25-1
TGTGCCAGCAGAGGGGGCCCGAACACTGAAGCTTTCTTT
CASRGGPNTEAFF
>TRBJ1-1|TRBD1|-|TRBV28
TGTGCCAGCAGTTTACCCCGAAGGACAGGAACTGAAGCTTTCTTT
CASSLPRRTGTEAFF
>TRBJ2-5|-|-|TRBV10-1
TGCGCCAGCATTGGGACTGCCTTCTACCAAGAGACCCAGTACTTC
CASIGTAFYQETQYF
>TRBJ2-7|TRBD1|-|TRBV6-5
TGTGCCAGCAGGCCTGGGACAGGGTCAATGGACGAGCAGTACTTC
CASRPGTGSMDEQYF
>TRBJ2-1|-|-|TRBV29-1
TGCAGCGTTGAGGGCAGGAATGAGCAGTTCTTC
CSVEGRNEQFF
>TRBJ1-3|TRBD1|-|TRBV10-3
TGTGCCATCAGTGAGCTCTCTGACAGGGCCTCTGGAAACACCATATATTTT
CAISELSDRASGNTIYF
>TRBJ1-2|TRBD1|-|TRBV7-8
TGTGCCAGCAGCTTAGTGAGCAGGGGGCTATATGGCTACACCTTC
CASSLVSRGLYGYTF
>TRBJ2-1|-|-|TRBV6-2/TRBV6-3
TGTGCCAGCAGTTACGGGGGCGACTACTCCTACAATGAGCAGTTCTTC
CASSYGGDYSYNEQFF
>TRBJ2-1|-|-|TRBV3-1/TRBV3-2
TGTGCCAGCAGCCAAGATTCTAGGTCCTACAATGAGCAGTTCTTC
CASSQDSRSYNEQFF
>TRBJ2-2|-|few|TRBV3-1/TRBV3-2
TGTGCCAGCAGCCAAGATCGAGTCGGGGAGCTGTTTTTT
CASSQDRVGELFF
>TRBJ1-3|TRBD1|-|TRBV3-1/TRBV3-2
TGTGCCAGCAGCTCGGACAGGGCTGGAAACACCATATATTTT
CASSSDRAGNTIYF
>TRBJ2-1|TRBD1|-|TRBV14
TGTGCCAGCAGCCAACAGGGGGTCGGCAATGAGCAGTTCTTC
CASSQQGVGNEQFF
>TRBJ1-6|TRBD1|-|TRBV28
TGTGCCAGCAGCTTAAGACAGGGGGGTTTTCGTTCCTATAATTCACCCCTCCACTTT
CASSLRQGGFRSYNSPLHF
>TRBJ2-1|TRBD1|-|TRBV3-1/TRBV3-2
TGTGCCAGCGGGCACAGGGGGAGCTCCTACAATGAGCAGTTCTTC
CASGHRGSSYNEQFF
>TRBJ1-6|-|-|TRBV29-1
TGCAGCGTTGGGGCAGGGGATGGTTCACCCCTCCACTTT
CSVGAGDGSPLHF
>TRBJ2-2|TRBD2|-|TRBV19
TGTGCCAGTAGTATCCCCAGAAATCCCCCAGCTAGCGGGAACGGAAGGAACACCGGGGAGCTGTTTTTT
CASSIPRNPPASGNGRNTGELFF
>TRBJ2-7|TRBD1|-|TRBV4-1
TGCGCCAGCAGCCAAGGCGCCCGGGACAGGGGCTACGAGCAGTACTTC
CASSQGARDRGYEQYF
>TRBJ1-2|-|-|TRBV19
TGTGCCAGTAGGGGGACACCTTCACGCTATGGCTACACCTTC
CASRGTPSRYGYTF
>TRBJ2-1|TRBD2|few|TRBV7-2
TGTGCCAGCAGCTTAGCGGGAGGGCTCAATGAGCAGTTCTTC
CASSLAGGLNEQFF
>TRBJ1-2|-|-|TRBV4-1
TGCGCCAGCAGCCAAGGGGCCGGGGGGTCAAACTATGGCTACACCTTC
CASSQGAGGSNYGYTF
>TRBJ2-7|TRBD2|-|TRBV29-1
TGCAGCGTTGATCGGACGGGAGGCGACGAGCAGTACTTC
CSVDRTGGDEQYF
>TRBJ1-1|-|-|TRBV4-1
TGCGCCAGCAGCCAACCTATTACGTCTGAAGCTTTCTTT
CASSQPITSEAFF
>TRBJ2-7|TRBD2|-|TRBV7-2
TGTGCCAGCAGCACCATAGCGGGAGTCTACGAGCAGTACTTC
CASSTIAGVYEQYF
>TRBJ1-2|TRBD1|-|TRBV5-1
TGCGCCAGCAGCTTAGGACAGGGGTCTCATCGGTTC
CASSLGQGSHRF
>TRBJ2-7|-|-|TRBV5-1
TGCGCCAGCAGCCCCAAGGGGGGGGCAGGCTACGAGCAGTACTTC
CASSPKGGAGYEQYF
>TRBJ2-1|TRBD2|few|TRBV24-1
TGTGCCACCAGTGATGCGACTAGCGGGACAGAGAATGAGCAGTTCTTC
CATSDATSGTENEQFF
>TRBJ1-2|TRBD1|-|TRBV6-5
TGTGCCAGCCGAATTGACACAGGGGGCGGCGGCTACACCTTC
CASRIDTGGGGYTF
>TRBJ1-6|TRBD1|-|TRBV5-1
TGCGCCCAATCCTACCCTCTCCACAGGGGGCGAAGTGAGGCACCCCTCCACTTT
CAQSYPLHRGRSEAPLHF
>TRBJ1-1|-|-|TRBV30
TGTGCCTGGACCCCGGGAGGGGGGACTGAAGCTTTCTTT
CAWTPGGGTEAFF
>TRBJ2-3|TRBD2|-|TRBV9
TGTGCCAGCAGCGTAGGAATAGCGGGAGATGACACAGATACGCAGTATTTT
CASSVGIAGDDTDTQYF
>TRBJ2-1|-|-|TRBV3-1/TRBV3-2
TGTGCCAGCAGCCGTCTTAGTTACAATGAGCAGTTCTTC
CASSRLSYNEQFF
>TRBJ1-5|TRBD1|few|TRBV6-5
TGTGCCAGCAGAAGGACAGGCTATAGCAATCAGCCCCAGCATTTT
CASRRTGYSNQPQHF
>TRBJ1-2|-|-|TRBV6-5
TGTGCCAGCAGGCCCGGGACAAACTATGGCTACACCTTC
CASRPGTNYGYTF
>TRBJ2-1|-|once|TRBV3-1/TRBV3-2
TGTGCCAGCAGCCCCCGAGGGACTCCGAATAAGCAGTTCTTC
CASSPRGTPNKQFF
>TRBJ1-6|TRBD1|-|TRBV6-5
TGTGCCAGCAGTTCCTATGGGACAGCGCTATCGCCCCTCCACTTT
CASSSYGTALSPLHF
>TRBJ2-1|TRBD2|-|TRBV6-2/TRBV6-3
TGTGCCAGCAGCTCTCACCCCCTGACTAGCGGGTCCTACAATGAGCAGTTCTTC
CASSSHPLTSGSYNEQFF
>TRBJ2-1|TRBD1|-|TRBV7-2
TGTGCCAGCAGCTTAATAGGGGGCAATATAGGAAATGAGCAGTTCTTC
CASSLIGGNIGNEQFF
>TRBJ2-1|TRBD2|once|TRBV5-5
TGTGCCAGCAGCTTCGAGCGGGGGGACCACAATGAGCAGTTCTTC
CASSFERGDHNEQFF